This T cell receptor (beta chain) is from a study of post-analysis software for immune sequencing data. Study observations and caveats: There was significantly lower normalized Chao1 diversity in multiple sclerosis patients than in controls. Samples made in the same batch grouped tightly together by F measure. TRBV segments more frequent in patients than in controls numbered five and included TRBV5-6, TRBV5-1 and TRBV20-1.

As concerns this clonotype: Its specificity is not known.

Germline assignment: CDR1 KGHSH and CDR2 LQKENI. V trimming: 4 bases; J trimming: 0 bases; junction bases outside the gene matches: 9. The CDR3 extends over 18 amino acids. Presence of unique molecular identifiers characterized the TCR beta cDNA libraries. It was from roughly 1 to 10 million T cells that some 500,000 cDNA molecules came. TCRdb processed the PCR reads anew with MiXCR; each CDR3 protein has one entry. The table shows around 200,000 distinct CDR3 sequences, with roughly 28% occurring only once. The receptor's source is a girl aged 2-17 years with multiple sclerosis. The sequenced sample consisted of blood. The V call is TRBV18, the J call TRBJ2-6; 7 bases are a match to TRBD1. DNA of the CDR3: TGTGCCAGCTCACGGCCAGGGGGTTTTATCTCTGGGGCCAACGTCCTGACTTTC. This encodes CASSRPGGFISGANVLTF.